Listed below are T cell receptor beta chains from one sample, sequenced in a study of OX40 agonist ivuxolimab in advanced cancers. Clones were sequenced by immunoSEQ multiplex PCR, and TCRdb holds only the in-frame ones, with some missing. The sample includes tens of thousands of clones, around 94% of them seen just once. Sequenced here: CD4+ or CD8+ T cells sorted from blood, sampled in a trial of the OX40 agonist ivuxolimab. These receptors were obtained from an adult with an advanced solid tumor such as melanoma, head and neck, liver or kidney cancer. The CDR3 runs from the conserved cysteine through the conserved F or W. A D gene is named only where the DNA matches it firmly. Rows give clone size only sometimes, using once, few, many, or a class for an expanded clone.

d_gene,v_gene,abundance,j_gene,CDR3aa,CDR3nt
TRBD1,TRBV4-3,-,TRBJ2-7,CASSPGQGAIYEQYF,TGCGCCAGCAGCCCTGGACAGGGGGCAATCTACGAGCAGTACTTC
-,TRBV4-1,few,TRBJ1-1,CASSQLIDRNTEAFF,TGCGCCAGCAGCCAACTAATCGACAGGAACACTGAAGCTTTCTTT
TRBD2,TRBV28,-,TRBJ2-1,CASSPGLAGYNEQFF,TGTGCCAGCAGTCCTGGACTAGCGGGGTACAATGAGCAGTTCTTC
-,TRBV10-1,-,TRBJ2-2,CASSPLGGTGELFF,TGCGCCAGCAGCCCACTCGGGGGCACCGGGGAGCTGTTTTTT
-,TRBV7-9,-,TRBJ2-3,CASSTPGGGSTDTQYF,TGTGCCAGCAGCACACCAGGAGGGGGCAGCACAGATACGCAGTATTTT
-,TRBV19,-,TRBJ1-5,CASSIPPSAQHF,TGTGCCAGTAGTATACCCCCATCGGCCCAGCATTTT
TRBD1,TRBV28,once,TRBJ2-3,CASSVLTGGGTDTQYF,TGTGCCAGCAGCGTCCTGACAGGGGGCGGCACAGATACGCAGTATTTT
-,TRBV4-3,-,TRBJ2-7,CASSQEASYPYEQYF,TGCGCCAGCAGCCAAGAGGCATCCTACCCCTACGAGCAGTACTTC
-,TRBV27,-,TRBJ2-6,CASSPRDSGANVLTF,TGTGCCAGCAGTCCCCGGGACTCTGGGGCCAACGTCCTGACTTTC
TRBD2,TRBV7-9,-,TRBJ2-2,CASSSQRGNTGELFF,TGTGCCAGCAGCTCCCAGCGGGGGAACACCGGGGAGCTGTTTTTT